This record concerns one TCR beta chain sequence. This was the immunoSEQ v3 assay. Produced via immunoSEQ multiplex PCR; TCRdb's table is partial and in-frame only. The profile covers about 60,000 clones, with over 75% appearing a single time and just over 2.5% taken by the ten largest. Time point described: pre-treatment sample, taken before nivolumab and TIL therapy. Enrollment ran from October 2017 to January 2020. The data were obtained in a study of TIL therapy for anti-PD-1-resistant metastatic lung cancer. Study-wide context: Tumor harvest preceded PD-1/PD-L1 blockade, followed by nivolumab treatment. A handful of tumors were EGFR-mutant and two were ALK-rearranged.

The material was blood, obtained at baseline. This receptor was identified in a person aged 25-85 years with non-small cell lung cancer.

CDR3 region: CASSLSVPPYEQYF. In DNA, the CDR3 is TGTGCCAGCAGTTTATCGGTCCCCCCGTACGAGCAGTACTTC. The chain carries TRBV27 and TRBJ2-7; D is undetermined. V was clipped by 0 bases and J by 4 bases, with 10 bases between them. The CDR3 totals 14 residues. The germline V gene encodes CDR1 MNHEY and CDR2 SMNVEV (reference sequence).